Sequencing of this T cell receptor beta chain was carried out in a study of blood T cell repertoires in COVID-19. This clone was seen a few times. Trimming took off 1 base at V and 3 bases at J, with 10 bases between the two ends. The CDR3 is 15 amino acids. From germline, CDR1 is MGHRA and CDR2 YSYEKL. In the original processing: The assay estimated nucleated cells by amplifying reference gene primers. Measured with immunoSEQ multiplex PCR; TCRdb has only the in-frame clones, and not every one. Clone size and the V and J calls come from that table; the DNA yielded D and trimming. Among about 190,000 clones listed, around 90% were seen once.

This sequence joins TRBV4-1 and TRBJ1-5, with no clear D. The receptor was isolated from a middle-aged man with active or convalescent COVID-19. The specimen was peripheral blood. CDR3 loop: CASSQVEGYNQPQHF. DNA for the CDR3: TGCGCCAGCAGCCAAGTCGAGGGATACAATCAGCCCCAGCATTTT.